What follows are 22 T cell receptor beta chains derived from one specimen sequenced in a study of shared clonotypes between healthy human individuals. Sequencing was performed with immunoSEQ multiplex PCR; in TCRdb, only in-frame clones are kept and a portion is missing. The sample holds 450,000 to 600,000 clones, approximately 85% seen once. Sequencing input: PBMCs. All receptors derive from a woman aged 40 to 50 in good health. Some clones in this sample may be carry-over from other donors' samples.

The chain uses TRBV4-1 and TRBJ2-1, with 8 positions matching TRBD2. The CDR3 has 20 amino acids. The V and J ends lost 2 bases and 7 bases, in that order; junction bases with no gene match: 22. CDR1 and CDR2 from the germline V gene are MGHRA and YSYEKL. The CDR3 spells CASSQRSAPGGSWGSNEQFF. The CDR3 region has the DNA TGCGCCAGCAGCCAAAGGTCTGCCCCGGGAGGGAGTTGGGGTAGTAATGAGCAGTTCTTC.

This clone has a count of ten or more. This chain connects TRBV27 to TRBJ2-7; D perhaps matches TRBD2 (5 bases). The germline V gene has CDR1 MNHEY and CDR2 SMNVEV (reference sequence). V was shortened by 7 bases and J by 4 bases, with 11 bases between the two germline ends. CDR3 length: 12 residues. This chain's CDR3 is CASIVGVYEQYF. As DNA, the CDR3 is TGTGCCAGCATCGTGGGAGTTTACGAGCAGTACTTC.

The rearrangement joins TRBV27 to TRBJ2-7, with 9 bases lining up with TRBD1. Germline V gene sequence: CDR1 MNHEY, CDR2 SMNVEV (reference sequence). This CDR3 comprises 13 residues. V shed 5 bases and J 5 bases; nucleotides not matched to a gene: 4. The CDR3 loop is CASSGQGPNEQYF. The CDR3 nucleotides are TGTGCCAGCAGTGGACAGGGGCCCAACGAGCAGTACTTC.

V and J are TRBV27 and TRBJ2-7, with 7 bases identical to TRBD1. In germline, CDR1 is MNHEY, CDR2 SMNVEV (reference sequence). Unmatched junction bases numbered 3, after V lost 2 bases and J lost 2 bases. The CDR3 totals 14 residues. CDR3 in amino acids: CASSLGQAAYEQYF. DNA of the CDR3: TGTGCCAGCAGTTTAGGACAGGCCGCCTACGAGCAGTACTTC.

This rearrangement joins TRBV6-1 to TRBJ2-7; D is unclear. The CDR3 totals 11 residues. V was trimmed by 4 bases and J by 6 bases, leaving 7 bases between them. Germline CDR1 and CDR2: MNHNS and SASEGT. CDR3 nucleotides: TGTGCCAGCAGTGTTGGGTTCGAGCAGTACTTC. Protein product: CASSVGFEQYF.

The chain carries TRBV27 and TRBJ2-1; TRBD2 matches 8 bases. V trimming: 6 bases; J trimming: 9 bases; junction bases outside the gene matches: 10. The CDR3 sequence is 14 residues long. Germline values: CDR1 MNHEY, CDR2 SMNVEV (reference sequence). In nucleotides, the CDR3 is TGTGCCAGCAGACCTGGACTAGCCAGGAGTGAGCAGTTCTTC. Its translation: CASRPGLARSEQFF.

The genes are TRBV11-2 and TRBJ2-1; 16 bases are shared with TRBD2. Germline values: CDR1 SGHAT, CDR2 FQNNGV. The V gene end was trimmed by 5 bases and the J gene end by 7 bases; junction bases not matched to a gene: 5. The CDR3 is 16 residues long. CDR3 DNA: TGTGCCAGCAGCCCCGGGGGACTAGCGGGAGGGAATGAGCAGTTCTTC. Translation: CASSPGGLAGGNEQFF.

The chain has TRBV5-4 and TRBJ2-7; D is ambiguous. Trimming shortened V by 4 bases and J by 6 bases, and 17 bases separated the two germline ends. This CDR3 spans 14 amino acids. Germline CDR1 and CDR2: SGHNT and YYREEE (reference sequence). The CDR3 bases are TGTGCCAGCAGCGCATCCCCTCGCCCCGGCGAGCAGTACTTC. Translated: CASSASPRPGEQYF. The full variable domain, in which reference TRBV5-4 and TRBJ2-7 provide the parts outside the CDR3, is ETGVTQSPTHLIKTRGQQVTLRCSSQSGHNTVSWYQQALGQGPQFIFQYYREEENGRGNFPPRFSGLQFPNYSSELNVNALELDDSALYLCASSASPRPGEQYFGPGTRLTVT.

As concerns this clone: The same CDR3 is also encoded by other DNA sequences in this sample. The chain joins TRBV11-2 to TRBJ2-7; 7 nucleotides line up with TRBD2. This CDR3 is built from 14 residues. V shed 1 base, J shed 4 bases, and the junction held 4 bases outside the gene matches. Germline CDR1 is SGHAT and CDR2 is FQNNGV. This chain's CDR3 is CASSLGGSGYEQYF. CDR3 DNA: TGTGCCAGCAGCTTAGGTGGTAGCGGGTACGAGCAGTACTTC.

The CDR3 DNA follows: TGCGCCAGCAGCCAAGTTATACGCGGCGAGCAGTACTTC. Its protein product is CASSQVIRGEQYF. V gene TRBV4-3 combines with J gene TRBJ2-7; no clear D. Looked up from germline, CDR1 is LGHNA and CDR2 is YSLEER. V was pared by 1 base and J by 6 bases, with 10 bases between. The CDR3 is 13 residues long.

The V and J genes are TRBV19 and TRBJ1-4; D is unclear. V lost 7 bases and J 3 bases, leaving 12 bases between the germline ends. The CDR3 totals 14 residues. Germline V gene sequence: CDR1 LNHDA, CDR2 SQIVND (reference sequence). This CDR3 is CASKVGDSNEKLFF. CDR3 bases: TGTGCCAGTAAAGTTGGGGATTCTAATGAAAAACTGTTTTTT.

The CDR3 reads CASSILALGPEYQNTEAFF. The CDR3 coding sequence is TGTGCCAGTAGTATACTTGCTCTAGGGCCCGAATACCAGAACACTGAAGCTTTCTTT. The chain is built from TRBV19 and TRBJ1-1; D remains unclear. Germline assignment: CDR1 LNHDA and CDR2 SQIVND (reference sequence). V lost 2 bases to trimming and J lost 1 base, with 23 bases between them. The CDR3 consists of 19 residues.

About this clone itself: The sample carries other DNA sequences with the same CDR3. J is TRBJ1-1 and V is TRBV19, with D unclear. This CDR3 contains 12 residues. CDR1 is LNHDA, CDR2 SQIVND, per germline (reference sequence). V gave up 3 bases and J gave up 6 bases, with 8 bases separating them. CDR3 sequence (DNA): TGTGCCAGTAGTATCGGTGTTGCTGAAGCTTTCTTT. Amino acid sequence: CASSIGVAEAFF. The full variable domain, in which reference TRBV19 and TRBJ1-1 provide the parts outside the CDR3, is DGGITQSPKYLFRKEGQNVTLSCEQNLNHDAMYWYRQDPGQGLRLIYYSQIVNDFQKGDIAEGYSVSREKKESFPLTVTSAQKNPTAFYLCASSIGVAEAFFGQGTRLTVV.

The chain combines TRBV11-2 with TRBJ2-1; D is undetermined. V lost 1 base and J lost 5, with 9 bases in between. The CDR3 extends over 14 amino acids. In germline, CDR1 is SGHAT, CDR2 FQNNGV. Written as DNA, the CDR3 is TGTGCCAGCAGCTTAGGTCAGAGCCACAATGAGCAGTTCTTC. Translated, it gives CASSLGQSHNEQFF.

The chain is built from TRBV5-1 and TRBJ2-6, with D unclear. This CDR3 comprises 16 residues. Germline CDR1 is SGHRS and CDR2 is YFSETQ. V dropped 4 bases and J dropped 1 base, with 12 bases sitting between them. CDR3 sequence reads: CASSPDPNSGANVLTF. The CDR3, as DNA: TGCGCCAGCAGCCCGGACCCCAATTCTGGGGCCAACGTCCTGACTTTC.

The CDR3 protein is CASSLWFSETQYF. CDR3 in DNA: TGCGCCAGCAGCTTGTGGTTTTCTGAGACCCAGTACTTC. The chain recombines TRBV5-1 with TRBJ2-5, with D hard to call. Germline V gives CDR1 SGHRS, CDR2 YFSETQ. The ends were cut back, 1 base at V and 5 bases at J, with 9 bases in the middle. The CDR3 sequence is 13 residues long.

The chain combines TRBV10-3 with TRBJ2-2, with D perhaps matching TRBD1 (5 bases). The CDR3 totals 16 residues. From germline, CDR1 is ENHRY and CDR2 SYGVKD. V was pared by 7 bases and J by 0 bases, with 15 bases between. The CDR3 bases are TGTGCCATCACTCGCCAGGGAAACGCGAACACCGGGGAGCTGTTTTTT. It yields the protein CAITRQGNANTGELFF.

The V gene is TRBV18, the J gene TRBJ1-3; TRBD1 might be the D (5 bases). Germline CDR1 is KGHSH and CDR2 is LQKENI. The CDR3 totals 17 residues. V was clipped by 3 bases and J by 2 bases, with 17 bases between them. CDR3 coding DNA: TGTGCCAGCTCACCGCTTCGACAGATTGGAACTGGAAACACCATATATTTT. Protein product: CASSPLRQIGTGNTIYF.

The chain employs TRBV7-9 and TRBJ2-5; TRBD2 is a possible D gene (5 bases). The V end lost 5 bases, the J end lost 5 bases, and 15 bases lay between the germline ends. The CDR3 is 14 residues long. Germline lookup yields CDR1 SEHNR and CDR2 FQNEAQ (reference sequence). CDR3 sequence (DNA): TGTGCCAGCAGCCCCGTGGTAGCGAGGGAGACCCAGTACTTC. The encoded protein is CASSPVVARETQYF.

The gene calls are TRBV7-2 and TRBJ2-1, with unresolved D. The CDR3 loop spans 14 amino acids. Trimming cost V 7 bases and J 6 bases, with 16 bases left between them. CDR1 is SGHTA and CDR2 is FQGNSA in the germline V gene. CDR3 in amino acids: CASTYNVGPNEQFF. The CDR3 DNA reads TGTGCCAGCACCTATAATGTGGGTCCCAATGAGCAGTTCTTC.

This clone was seen at least ten times. The V and J genes are TRBV5-5 and TRBJ2-7, with 9 positions matching TRBD1. After removal of 6 bases from V and 5 bases from J, the junction contained 12 bases not matched to a gene. The germline V gene encodes CDR1 SGHKS and CDR2 YYEKEE (reference sequence). The CDR3 loop spans 15 amino acids. CDR3 in DNA: TGTGCCAGCAACTTCCGGGGACAGGGCGGCGACGAGCAGTACTTC. Translation gives CASNFRGQGGDEQYF.

V and J are TRBV29-1 and TRBJ2-2; D uncertain. The V gene lost 1 base and the J gene lost 1 base, with 13 bases spanning the gap. CDR3 size: 16 residues. Germline CDR1 and CDR2: SQVTM and ANQGSEA. For the CDR3, the DNA is TGCAGCGTTGAAGGACTGGTCGGGTTGAACACCGGGGAGCTGTTTTTT. It yields the protein CSVEGLVGLNTGELFF.